Below, 9 T cell receptor beta chains from the same sample are listed, as sequenced in a study of beta chain features in type 1 diabetes. The sequenced template was cDNA made from the entire isolated RNA. Repertoires were generated with immunoSEQ multiplex PCR, while TCRdb's copy carries only in-frame clones and drops some. The sample contains hundreds of thousands of clones, about 30% of which appear only once. Source material: naive CD4+ T cells from blood. Every receptor here comes from a man between 18 and 29 years old in good health.

Points on this clone: Other DNA sequences of this sample code for an identical CDR3. This sequence joins TRBV7-9 and TRBJ1-1; the D is unclear. The CDR3 covers 13 residues. V was clipped by 2 bases and J by 1 base, with 5 bases between them. Germline V gives CDR1 SEHNR, CDR2 FQNEAQ (reference sequence). Here the CDR3 reads CASSLTANTEAFF. DNA of the CDR3: TGTGCCAGCAGCTTAACAGCGAACACTGAAGCTTTCTTT.

The chain carries TRBV4-3 and TRBJ2-7, with 7 nucleotides matching TRBD1. The CDR3 runs 15 residues. CDR1 and CDR2 (germline): LGHNA, YSLEER. J lost 3 bases, V lost 1 base, and 6 bases had no gene match. The CDR3 protein is CASSQARDSYYEQYF. The CDR3 bases are TGCGCCAGCAGCCAAGCCCGGGACAGCTACTACGAGCAGTACTTC.

The V gene is TRBV5-1, the J gene TRBJ2-1; 14 bases match TRBD2. The ends lost 2 bases at V and 7 bases at J; junction bases unmatched: 5. Germline V lookup: CDR1 SGHRS, CDR2 YFSETQ. The length of the CDR3 is 16 residues. The CDR3: CASSLGTSGRGNEQFF. The CDR3 coding sequence is TGCGCCAGCAGCTTAGGGACTAGCGGGAGAGGTAATGAGCAGTTCTTC.

This clone was seen a few times. The rearrangement joins TRBV29-1 to TRBJ2-1, with D possibly being TRBD1 or TRBD2 (6 bases each). Trimming removed 4 bases from V and 4 bases from J, with 11 bases in between. The CDR3 contains 13 residues. The germline V gene encodes CDR1 SQVTM and CDR2 ANQGSEA. This CDR3 reads CSVGGGGYNEQFF. Here the CDR3 DNA reads TGCAGCGTTGGAGGAGGGGGTTACAATGAGCAGTTCTTC.

Here the CDR3 reads CASSLRDGGDTQYF. For the CDR3, the DNA is TGTGCCAGCAGCCTCCGGGACGGAGGAGATACGCAGTATTTT. The chain joins TRBV7-8 to TRBJ2-3, with D perhaps matching TRBD1 or TRBD2 (5 bases each). The CDR3 runs 14 residues. Trimming stripped 5 bases from V and 5 bases from J, with 14 bases between. The germline V gene encodes CDR1 SGHVS and CDR2 FQNEAQ.

V is TRBV14 and J is TRBJ2-7, with D possibly being TRBD2 (5 bases). Germline CDR1 reads SGHDN; CDR2 reads FVKESK. This CDR3 has 12 amino acids. With 3 bases removed from V and 10 bases from J, the gap between germline ends came to 13 bases. Here the CDR3 DNA reads TGTGCCAGCAGCCATGGCCGCTCGGGACAGTACTTC. This sequence encodes CASSHGRSGQYF.

The V call is TRBV5-1, the J call TRBJ2-3, with D hard to call. There are 13 residues in the CDR3. Trimming removed 4 bases from V and 0 bases from J, with 6 bases in between. CDR1 SGHRS and CDR2 YFSETQ come from the germline V gene. The CDR3 DNA reads as TGCGCCAGCAGCGTGGCTAGCACAGATACGCAGTATTTT. As protein: CASSVASTDTQYF.

This clone was observed a few times. This chain links TRBV30 with TRBJ1-1; D is unresolved. The CDR3 is 14 amino acids. V was trimmed by 4 bases and J by 0 bases, leaving 12 bases between them. Germline V gene lookup returns CDR1 GTSNPN and CDR2 SVGIG (reference sequence). CDR3 region: CAWMGMGMNTEAFF. The CDR3 DNA reads as TGTGCCTGGATGGGGATGGGGATGAACACTGAAGCTTTCTTT.

The table lists this clone with a few counts. The chain links TRBV29-1 to TRBJ2-5, with 8 bases aligning to TRBD2. Germline-derived CDR1 and CDR2 are SQVTM and ANQGSEA. With V trimmed by 6 bases and J by 9 bases, 9 bases remained unmatched. The CDR3 runs 12 residues. CDR3 sequence (DNA): TGCAGCGTGGCCCCGGGAGGGGCGCCCCAGTACTTC. As protein: CSVAPGGAPQYF.